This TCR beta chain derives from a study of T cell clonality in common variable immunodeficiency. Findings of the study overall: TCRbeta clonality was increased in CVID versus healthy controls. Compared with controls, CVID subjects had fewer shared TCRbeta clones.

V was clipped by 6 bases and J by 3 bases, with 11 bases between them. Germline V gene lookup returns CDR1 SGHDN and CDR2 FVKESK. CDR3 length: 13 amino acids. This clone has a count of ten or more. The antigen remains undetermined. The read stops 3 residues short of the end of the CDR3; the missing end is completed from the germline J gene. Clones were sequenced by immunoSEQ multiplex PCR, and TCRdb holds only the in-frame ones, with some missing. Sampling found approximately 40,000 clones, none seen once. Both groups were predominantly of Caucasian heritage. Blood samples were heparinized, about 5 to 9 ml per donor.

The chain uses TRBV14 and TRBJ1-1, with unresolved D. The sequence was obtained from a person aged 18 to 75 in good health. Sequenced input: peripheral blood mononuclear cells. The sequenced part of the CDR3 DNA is TGTGCCAGCAGTACTAAGAAGGACACTGAA. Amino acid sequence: CASSTKKDTE. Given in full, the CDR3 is CASSTKKDTEAFF.